Following are 24 T cell receptor beta chains from one sample sequenced in a study of T cell repertoires in cytomegalovirus infection. From the reads, TCRdb called clonotypes with MiXCR, one entry per CDR3 protein. The profile shows 200,000 to 250,000 distinct CDR3 sequences, about 23% of them singletons. The sequenced material came from CD8+ T cells from PBMCs. All receptors derive from a human donor in good health (CMV status not recorded). Some clones in this sample may be carry-over from other donors' samples.

The V and J genes are TRBV7-9 and TRBJ2-5, with 8 bases that match TRBD1. The CDR3 sequence is 18 residues long. Germline values: CDR1 SEHNR, CDR2 FQNEAQ (reference sequence). Trimming at V came to 3 bases and at J to 0 bases, leaving 12 bases not matched to a gene. The CDR3 region is CASSLGTLGQGNQETQYF. The DNA of the CDR3 is TGTGCCAGCAGCTTGGGCACCCTTGGACAGGGAAACCAAGAGACCCAGTACTTC.

This chain uses TRBV29-1 with TRBJ1-2; D is uncertain. The CDR3 runs 12 residues. V lost 4 bases and J 4 bases, leaving 10 bases between the germline ends. From germline, CDR1 is SQVTM and CDR2 ANQGSEA. CDR3 sequence (DNA): TGCAGCGTTGGAGGGATATCCTATGGCTACACCTTC. Protein product: CSVGGISYGYTF. The variable domain in full, completed from reference TRBV29-1 and TRBJ1-2, reads SAVISQKPSRDICQRGTSLTIQCQVDSQVTMMFWYRQQPGQSLTLIATANQGSEATYESGFVIDKFPISRPNLTFSTLTVSNMSPEDSSIYLCSVGGISYGYTFGSGTRLTVV.

This CDR3 reads CSARDRYTGELFF. The CDR3 nucleotides read TGCAGTGCTAGAGATAGGTACACCGGGGAGCTGTTTTTT. The rearrangement uses TRBV20-1 and TRBJ2-2, with D hard to call. V lost 0 bases to trimming and J lost 3 bases, with 5 bases between them. From germline, CDR1 is DFQATT and CDR2 SNEGSKA (reference sequence). The CDR3 runs to 13 residues.

This clonotype has a handful of counts. The rearrangement links TRBV29-1 to TRBJ2-1; D gene uncertain. Germline lookup yields CDR1 SQVTM and CDR2 ANQGSEA. CDR3 length: 11 residues. Trimming pared 3 bases from V and 5 bases from J, leaving 5 bases between. The CDR3 nucleotides are TGCAGCGTTGAGGGCAACAATGAGCAGTTCTTC. Protein product: CSVEGNNEQFF.

The chain has TRBV9 and TRBJ2-3; 7 positions agree with TRBD2. Germline values: CDR1 SGDLS, CDR2 YYNGEE. The CDR3 has 16 residues. J was trimmed by 0 bases and V by 3 bases; bases with no gene match: 7. The CDR3 coding sequence is TGTGCCAGCAGCGCGGGAGCGGGGTCTAGCACAGATACGCAGTATTTT. Protein product: CASSAGAGSSTDTQYF.

There are a few counts of this clonotype. This rearrangement joins TRBV7-3 to TRBJ1-1; D uncertain. The CDR3 covers 13 residues. The germline CDR1 and CDR2 sequences are SGHTA and FQGTGA. Trimming took off 0 bases at V and 7 bases at J, with 9 bases between the two ends. The CDR3 nucleotides read TGTGCCAGCAGCTTAACACCTAACCATGAAGCTTTCTTT. Protein product: CASSLTPNHEAFF.

This clonotype appeared many times. As DNA, the CDR3 is TGTGCCAGCACGAAAGACGGTAGCCGCGCAGATACGCAGTATTTT. As protein: CASTKDGSRADTQYF. This sequence joins TRBV7-8 and TRBJ2-3; the D is unclear. V shed 7 bases and J shed 4 bases, with 18 bases lying between them. This CDR3 is built from 15 residues. Germline V gene data show CDR1 as SGHVS and CDR2 as FQNEAQ.

The chain combines TRBV9 with TRBJ1-1; the D gene is possibly TRBD1 (6 bases). V lost 3 bases, J lost 8 bases, and 11 bases lay in between. This CDR3 spans 12 amino acids. Germline CDR1 reads SGDLS; CDR2 reads YYNGEE. DNA for the CDR3: TGTGCCAGCAGCGGGGGGGCAGCCGAAGCTTTCTTT. Protein: CASSGGAAEAFF. The whole variable domain, remainder taken from reference TRBV9 and TRBJ1-1, is DSGVTQTPKHLITATGQRVTLRCSPRSGDLSVYWYQQSLDQGLQFLIQYYNGEERAKGNILERFSAQQFPDLHSELNLSSLELGDSALYFCASSGGAAEAFFGQGTRLTVV.

In its sample, this clonotype was seen many times. The rearrangement links TRBV12-3 or TRBV12-4 to TRBJ2-3; D gene ambiguous. This CDR3 is 11 amino acids long. Trimming shortened V by 1 base and J by 14 bases, and 10 bases separated the two germline ends. CDR3 sequence reads: CASSLGPLRYF. CDR3 coding DNA: TGTGCCAGCAGTTTAGGGCCCTTAAGGTATTTT.

This clonotype was detected ten times or more. The rearrangement links TRBV7-2 to TRBJ1-3; no clear D. The V end lost 1 base, the J end lost 0 bases, and 4 bases lay between the germline ends. Germline V gene lookup returns CDR1 SGHTA and CDR2 FQGNSA. This CDR3 spans 14 amino acids. The DNA of the CDR3 is TGTGCCAGCAGCTTAGGTGGCTCTGGAAACACCATATATTTT. Protein product: CASSLGGSGNTIYF.

V is TRBV20-1 and J is TRBJ2-2, with D perhaps TRBD2 (5 bases). The CDR3 consists of 15 residues. CDR1 DFQATT and CDR2 SNEGSKA come from the germline V gene (reference sequence). V was shortened by 3 bases and J by 2 bases, with 13 bases between the two germline ends. This CDR3 reads CSASPSGRNTGELFF. The CDR3 region has the DNA TGCAGTGCTAGTCCCAGCGGACGAAACACCGGGGAGCTGTTTTTT.

This clonotype was observed many times. V and J are TRBV7-8 and TRBJ2-1; 9 bases align to TRBD2. This CDR3 has 16 amino acids. The germline gives CDR1 SGHVS, CDR2 FQNEAQ. Trimming cost V 3 bases and J 0 bases; bases outside gene matches: 3. The CDR3 spells CASSLTSGVSYNEQFF. The CDR3 DNA sequence: TGTGCCAGCAGCTTGACTAGCGGTGTCTCCTACAATGAGCAGTTCTTC.

This clonotype was picked up many times. CDR3 region: CASSDTLQETQYF. The CDR3 DNA reads as TGTGCCAGCAGTGATACGTTACAAGAGACCCAGTACTTC. V usage is TRBV25-1 and J usage is TRBJ2-5; D ambiguous. This CDR3 is built from 13 residues. The V end lost 3 bases, the J end lost 2 bases, and 7 bases lay between the germline ends. Germline lookup yields CDR1 MGHDK and CDR2 SYGVNS.

The rearrangement joins TRBV7-6 to TRBJ2-1; D is unclear. Trimming pared 1 base from V and 2 bases from J, leaving 9 bases between. The CDR3 length is 15 residues. The V gene's germline CDR1 is SGHVS and CDR2 FNYEAQ. The CDR3 nucleotides are TGTGCCAGCAGCTTAGTGACCTCTGCCTACAATGAGCAGTTCTTC. Its translation: CASSLVTSAYNEQFF.

Worth noting for this clonotype: The CDR3 ends on some other residue instead of the conserved phenylalanine or tryptophan, so this is likely a read error. V is TRBV7-2 and J is TRBJ2-7, with 8 bases matching TRBD1. Germline-derived CDR1 and CDR2 are SGHTA and FQGNSA. This CDR3 has 16 amino acids. The V gene end was trimmed by 0 bases and the J gene end by 2 bases; junction bases not matched to a gene: 6. The CDR3 here is CASSLAGDRSAYEQYY. In DNA form, the CDR3 reads TGTGCCAGCAGCTTAGCGGGGGACAGGAGCGCCTACGAGCAGTACTAC.

The rearrangement uses TRBV4-1 and TRBJ1-1; 8 nucleotides align to TRBD1. The CDR3 extends over 15 amino acids. With 1 base clipped from V and 3 bases from J, the junction kept 4 bases outside the gene matches. Germline CDR1 and CDR2: MGHRA and YSYEKL. The CDR3 loop reads CASSQGPGGYTEAFF. In DNA form, the CDR3 reads TGCGCCAGCAGCCAAGGTCCAGGGGGCTACACTGAAGCTTTCTTT.

This clonotype came up a few times. The chain has TRBV7-9 and TRBJ2-7; no clear D gene. From germline, CDR1 is SEHNR and CDR2 FQNEAQ (reference sequence). CDR3 length: 12 amino acids. Trimming took off 8 bases at V and 9 bases at J, with 17 bases between the two ends. The CDR3 DNA reads TGTGCCAGCCACACTCGGTCCTCGGGGCAGTACTTC. This translates into CASHTRSSGQYF.

This clonotype was seen many times. The chain combines TRBV14 with TRBJ1-5; 9 bases map to TRBD1. The ends lost 3 bases at V and 3 bases at J; junction bases unmatched: 12. This CDR3 comprises 18 residues. Germline V gives CDR1 SGHDN, CDR2 FVKESK. CDR3 in amino acids: CASSHRNRGRLDNQPQHF. CDR3 bases: TGTGCCAGCAGCCACAGAAACAGGGGGCGTTTAGACAATCAGCCCCAGCATTTT.

This clonotype has only a few counts. The chain combines TRBV6-2 or TRBV6-3 with TRBJ2-1; D remains ambiguous. Trimming took off 0 bases at V and 15 bases at J, with 12 bases between the two ends. CDR3 length: 12 amino acids. Germline CDR1 is MNHEY and CDR2 is SVGEGT. CDR3 sequence reads: CASSYSGPGLFF. The CDR3 DNA reads TGTGCCAGCAGTTACTCTGGCCCGGGTTTGTTCTTC.

V is TRBV29-1 and J is TRBJ2-7; possibly TRBD2 for D (5 bases). This CDR3 contains 11 residues. V was cut by 5 bases and J by 6 bases, with 11 bases left in between. Germline loops: CDR1 SQVTM, CDR2 ANQGSEA. This CDR3 is CSVFGLFEQYF. In nucleotides, the CDR3 is TGCAGCGTTTTCGGACTGTTCGAGCAGTACTTC.

This clonotype occurred a few times. V usage is TRBV6-6 and J usage is TRBJ1-1; D gene uncertain. The germline V gene has CDR1 MNHNY and CDR2 SVGAGI (reference sequence). Deletions cut 4 bases from V and 4 bases from J, with 19 bases between. CDR3 size: 16 residues. CDR3 bases: TGTGCCAGCAGTTTCCTATCCCTGGGGTCGGTCACTGAAGCTTTCTTT. Protein: CASSFLSLGSVTEAFF.

This clonotype was picked up a small number of times. CDR3 sequence: CSVEGLNYGYTF. The CDR3 nucleotides read TGCAGCGTTGAGGGCCTCAACTATGGCTACACCTTC. This chain uses TRBV29-1 with TRBJ1-2, with D hard to call. Trimming cost V 3 bases and J 2 bases, with 7 bases left between them. Germline CDR1 reads SQVTM; CDR2 reads ANQGSEA. CDR3 size: 12 residues.

As concerns this clonotype: The junction does not match germline at one end; this may be a read error. The chain uses TRBV12-3 or TRBV12-4 and TRBJ2-7; D call uncertain. The CDR3 covers 13 residues. The CDR3 DNA is TGTGCCAGCAGCCCCGGATCCTACTACGATCAGTACTTC. As protein: CASSPGSYYDQYF.

J is TRBJ2-1 and V is TRBV20-1; D gene unclear. This CDR3 spans 13 amino acids. V lost 3 bases, J lost 9 bases, and 15 bases lay in between. Germline CDR1 is DFQATT and CDR2 is SNEGSKA (reference sequence). This CDR3 reads CSASLLLGLEQFF. The DNA for the CDR3 is TGCAGTGCTAGCTTACTCCTAGGTCTTGAGCAGTTCTTC.